The present entry profiles one TCR beta chain with its context. Its antigen remains unknown. This CDR3 has 12 residues. Germline trimming cut 5 bases from V and 14 bases from J; bases unmatched to any gene: 8. Germline-derived CDR1 and CDR2 are SNHLY and FYNNEI. The sample comes from a study of cytomegalovirus exposure and HLA in healthy donors. Overall study findings and caveats: Generally TCR sequences proved uncommon, though certain public TCRs appeared in numerous donors. Later analysis identified about 15,000 TCR beta sequences associated with HLA alleles, using a false discovery rate threshold of 0.05. A link between a missense DCLRE1C variant and TCR beta V- and J-gene trimming emerged from a later analysis.

Vbeta (60) and Jbeta (13) primers were used in the PCR. Assay: immunoSEQ multiplex PCR; the TCRdb copy retains only in-frame clones and omits some. The sample records over 100,000 clones, approximately 87% being singletons. The clonotype was recovered from a woman aged 25 to 39 in good health and CMV-seronegative. Sequenced input: PBMCs. The chain couples TRBV2 to TRBJ2-1; 8 bases align to TRBD1. Written as DNA, the CDR3 is TGTGCCAGCAGTATCGGACAGGGTAGGAAGTTCTTC. The encoded protein is CASSIGQGRKFF.